These T cell receptor beta chains were read from a single sample in a study of shared clonotypes between healthy human individuals. TCRdb's copy holds only in-frame clones and misses some; the assay was immunoSEQ multiplex PCR. The sample carries roughly 2.5 million clones, 85% to 95% recorded once. The source material was naive CD4+ T cells sorted from blood. These receptors originate from a man aged 18 to 30 in good health. CDR3s include the opening cysteine and the closing phenylalanine or tryptophan. D genes are given only for firm matches. A row's size may be missing; if present it is once, few, many or a size class.

v_gene	d_gene	abundance	j_gene	CDR3nt	CDR3aa
TRBV5-1	TRBD2	.	TRBJ2-5	TGCGCCAGCAGTCTTAGCGGGAGTGAGACCCAGTACTTC	CASSLSGSETQYF
TRBV10-2	TRBD2	.	TRBJ2-1	TGCGCCAGCAGTGGGACTAGCGGGGACAATTGGGATGAGCAGTTCTTC	CASSGTSGDNWDEQFF
TRBV5-1	TRBD2	.	TRBJ2-5	TGCGCCAGCAGCTCCCTGGGGCTAGCGGGAGGACAAGAGACCCAGTACTTC	CASSSLGLAGGQETQYF
TRBV7-8	TRBD2	.	TRBJ2-3	TGTGCCAGCAGCTTAGCCATGGTGGGACTAGCGGGACGCACAGATACGCAGTATTTT	CASSLAMVGLAGRTDTQYF
TRBV30	.	.	TRBJ2-7	TGTGCCTGGAGTATCGGCGGGGCCGTCTACGAGCAGTACTTC	CAWSIGGAVYEQYF
TRBV30	TRBD2	.	TRBJ2-7	TGTGCCTGGAGCGGGGGGTGGGGAAACGAGCAGTACTTC	CAWSGGWGNEQYF
TRBV15	.	.	TRBJ2-2	TGTGCCACCAGCAGAGCGTACAGGGGAGGGAACACCGGGGAGCTGTTTTTT	CATSRAYRGGNTGELFF
TRBV5-1	TRBD2	.	TRBJ2-5	TGCGCCAGCAGCCTGGGGACTAGCCAAGAGACCCAGTACTTC	CASSLGTSQETQYF
TRBV19	.	few	TRBJ1-5	TGTGCCAGTACCCTGACAGGAGATCAGCCCCAGCATTTT	CASTLTGDQPQHF
TRBV5-1	.	.	TRBJ2-5	TGCGCCAGCAGCTTGGCGGGGGATCAAGAGACCCAGTACTTC	CASSLAGDQETQYF
TRBV18	.	.	TRBJ1-1	TGTGCCAGCTCACCCGGCTTGAACACTGAAGCTTTCTTT	CASSPGLNTEAFF
TRBV29-1	TRBD2	.	TRBJ2-3	TGCAGCGTACTAGCGGGAACGAATACGCAGTATTTT	CSVLAGTNTQYF
TRBV19	TRBD1	.	TRBJ1-2	TGTGCCAGTAGTGCGACCCGGGACAGTAACTATGGCTACACCTTC	CASSATRDSNYGYTF
TRBV5-6	.	.	TRBJ1-1	TGTGCCAGCAGCTTGGGAGGGGGGACTGAAGCTTTCTTT	CASSLGGGTEAFF
TRBV9	TRBD2	.	TRBJ2-6	TGTGCCAGCAGCCATATCTCTGGTAGCGGGGTACCCCCCGGGGCCAACGTCCTGACTTTC	CASSHISGSGVPPGANVLTF
TRBV4-3	.	.	TRBJ1-3	TGCGCCAGCAGCCAAGAACATGGAAACACCATATATTTT	CASSQEHGNTIYF
TRBV9	.	.	TRBJ2-3	TGTGCCAGCAGCGTAGAAGGGGCCCACACAGATACGCAGTATTTT	CASSVEGAHTDTQYF
TRBV21-1	.	.	TRBJ1-5	TGTGCCAGCAGCAAGGGTGAAGGACAGGGAAGCATTCGCAATCAGCCCCAGCATTTT	CASSKGEGQGSIRNQPQHF
TRBV6-1	.	.	TRBJ2-7	TGTGCCAGCAGACAGGGTGCACAATCACCAGGCCAGTACTTC	CASRQGAQSPGQYF
TRBV7-9	.	.	TRBJ2-1	TGTGCCAGCAGCTCGGGTTTAGCGGCCCTCTACTACAATGAGCAGTTCTTC	CASSSGLAALYYNEQFF
TRBV5-4	.	.	TRBJ2-6	TGTGCCAGCACCCACCAAAGGTCTGGGGCCAACGTCCTGACTTTC	CASTHQRSGANVLTF
TRBV7-9	TRBD1	.	TRBJ1-3	TGTGCCAGCAGCCTTACGGGACAGGGAGCTGGAAACACCATATATTTT	CASSLTGQGAGNTIYF
TRBV6-1	TRBD2	.	TRBJ2-2	TGTGCCAGCAGTGCCCTTAGCGGGAGTGGGACCGGGGAGCTGTTTTTT	CASSALSGSGTGELFF
TRBV2	.	.	TRBJ1-2	TGTGCCAGCAGTGAAGGGCGGTTTAACTATGGCTACACCTTC	CASSEGRFNYGYTF
TRBV10-3	TRBD2	.	TRBJ2-3	TGTGCCATCAGTGACACTAGCGGCACAGATACGCAGTATTTT	CAISDTSGTDTQYF
TRBV19	.	.	TRBJ2-5	TGTGCCAGTAGTATCAATACCCAGACGGAGACCCAGTACTTC	CASSINTQTETQYF
TRBV19	.	.	TRBJ1-2	TGTGCCAGTAGTATAGGGGAGCGGTATGGCTACACCTTC	CASSIGERYGYTF
TRBV19	.	.	TRBJ2-3	TGTGCCAGGTCCCGAGAACTAGTAGATAGACGCACAGATACGCAGTATTTT	CARSRELVDRRTDTQYF
TRBV7-2	.	.	TRBJ2-7	TGTGCCAGCAGATCGACGGAAAGGGGCGGCGAGCAGTACTTC	CASRSTERGGEQYF
TRBV9	TRBD2	.	TRBJ2-3	TGTGCCAGCAGCGCCCCGAGCGGGGGGGCGGGAGATACGCAGTATTTT	CASSAPSGGAGDTQYF
TRBV11-2	.	.	TRBJ2-2	TGTGCCAGCAGGATCGACGGCGGGACCGGGGAGCTGTTTTTT	CASRIDGGTGELFF
TRBV5-4	TRBD1	.	TRBJ2-1	TGTGCCAGCAGCTTAGGGGGCACCAGGGTCGTCAATGAGCAGTTCTTC	CASSLGGTRVVNEQFF
TRBV5-1	TRBD2	.	TRBJ2-2	TGCGCCAGCAGCTTGTTCCCAGCGGGAGACAACACCGGGGAGCTGTTTTTT	CASSLFPAGDNTGELFF
TRBV10-3	TRBD1	.	TRBJ1-2	TGTGCCATCCACTCTTACAGGGGACGTGGCTATGGCTACACCTTC	CAIHSYRGRGYGYTF
TRBV19	TRBD2	.	TRBJ2-2	TGTGCCAGTAGTCTCCCGGGGGGGGTGACCGGGGAGCTGTTTTTT	CASSLPGGVTGELFF
TRBV30	TRBD1	.	TRBJ1-4	TGTGCCTGGAGCTATGGGGACAGGGTAAATGAAAAACTGTTTTTT	CAWSYGDRVNEKLFF
TRBV10-3	.	.	TRBJ2-1	TGTGCCTCGGGGTCCTACAATGAGCAGTTCTTC	CASGSYNEQFF
TRBV7-3	.	once	TRBJ2-1	TGTGCCAGCAGCCCTTTTAGCGGCGACAATGAGCAGTTCTTC	CASSPFSGDNEQFF
TRBV15	TRBD2	.	TRBJ2-5	TGTGCCACTCGGACTAGCGGGGAATGGGGGGAGACCCAGTACTTC	CATRTSGEWGETQYF
TRBV5-1	TRBD1	.	TRBJ1-1	TGCGCCAGCAAACTTGGACCTCAGGGGGTTGAAGCTTTCTTT	CASKLGPQGVEAFF
TRBV9	TRBD2	.	TRBJ2-3	TGTGCCAGCAGCGTAGCTAATAGCGGGAGGTATGGGGGCACAGATACGCAGTATTTT	CASSVANSGRYGGTDTQYF
TRBV5-5	TRBD1	.	TRBJ1-1	TGTGCCAGCAGCCCCGGGACAGCCGCGAGAATGGTATTCTTT	CASSPGTAARMVFF
TRBV4-3	TRBD2	.	TRBJ2-7	TGCGCCAGCAGCCAAGATTACAGCGGGGCCTACGAGCAGTACTTC	CASSQDYSGAYEQYF
TRBV19	TRBD1	.	TRBJ2-7	TGTGCCAGTAGTAGACAGGGGTCTACCTACGAGCAGTACTTC	CASSRQGSTYEQYF
TRBV5-1	.	.	TRBJ1-4	TGCGCCAGCAGCCCACGGCCGACTGGGAATAAAGAAGAAAAACTGTTTTTT	CASSPRPTGNKEEKLFF
TRBV15	.	.	TRBJ2-3	TGTGCCACCAGCAGAGGAGGAGAAAACACAGATACGCAGTATTTT	CATSRGGENTDTQYF
TRBV2	.	.	TRBJ2-1	TGTGCCAGCAGTGATCCCTCCGGAGCGAATGAGCAGTTCTTC	CASSDPSGANEQFF
TRBV7-9	.	once	TRBJ2-1	TGTGCCAGCAGCCCCCTCCCGGAGTTCTTC	CASSPLPEFF
TRBV2	.	.	TRBJ2-3	TGTGCCAGCAGTCTGGCAGATACGCAGTATTTT	CASSLADTQYF
TRBV6-5	.	.	TRBJ1-4	TGTGCCAGCAGCTCCACCCAGGGTCGGGAAAAACTGTTTTTT	CASSSTQGREKLFF
TRBV2	TRBD2	.	TRBJ2-2	TGTGCCACTACACTAGCGGGGGGCACCGGGGAGCTGTTTTTT	CATTLAGGTGELFF
TRBV28	.	once	TRBJ2-3	TGTGCCAGCTTCCCCCCCGGGGTCACAGATACGCAGTATTTT	CASFPPGVTDTQYF
TRBV7-3	.	.	TRBJ2-3	TGTGCCAGCAGCTCCCTGACACCCGGCACAGATACGCAGTATTTT	CASSSLTPGTDTQYF
TRBV9	TRBD2	.	TRBJ2-2	TGTGCCAGCAGCGTAGCGGGGGGGCCTGACACCGGGGAGCTGTTTTTT	CASSVAGGPDTGELFF
TRBV2	.	.	TRBJ1-1	TGTGCCAGCAGTATACAGGAAAACACTGAAGCTTTCTTT	CASSIQENTEAFF
TRBV4-1	.	.	TRBJ2-7	TGCGCCAGCAGCCTCACGAGGCAGGGGGGAGCCTCAAGCCCCTACGAGCAGTACTTC	CASSLTRQGGASSPYEQYF
TRBV10-2	.	.	TRBJ1-3	TGCGCCAGCAGTCATATGCGGGACTCTGGAAACACCATATATTTT	CASSHMRDSGNTIYF
TRBV9	.	.	TRBJ1-2	TGTGCCAGCAGCTCCCGAGAGGGGTCCTCCTATGGCTACACCTTC	CASSSREGSSYGYTF
TRBV25-1	.	.	TRBJ1-3	TGTGCCAGCAGTTGGTCCGGGACAAGGGGAAACACCATATATTTT	CASSWSGTRGNTIYF